These T cell receptor beta chains were read from a single sample in a study of T cells after yellow fever vaccination. Each CDR3 protein is one row after TCRdb ran MiXCR on the 5' RACE reads. This sample carries 120,000 or so distinct CDR3 sequences, approximately 16% of them seen once, and the ten largest clones take around 40%. Sequencing used CD8+ T cells sorted from PBMCs, obtained 5 days after the yellow fever booster vaccination. The receptors derive from a man aged 18 to 29 who received the YFV17D yellow fever vaccine. The conserved cysteine and the conserved F or W are not part of the CDR3 here. D genes are given only for firm matches.

v_call | d_call | cdr3_aa
TRBV15 | . | ATSSQQGYSNQPQH
TRBV3-1 | TRBD2 | ASSHSLQRGFGETQY
TRBV7-8 | . | ASGLGVWHEKLF
TRBV7-2 | . | ASSSDFFNEQF
TRBV7-3 | TRBD2 | ASSLGGGGTDTQY
TRBV27 | . | ATAYYNEQF
TRBV7-2 | TRBD1 | ASSLGGTGVFGNQPQH
TRBV4-1 | . | ASSQDPVPSYEQY
TRBV25-1 | TRBD2 | ASSDDSGLAYLDTQY
TRBV6-5 | . | ASSYSAYNEQF
TRBV13 | TRBD1 | ASSTGQGGEAF
TRBV11-2 | . | ASSSQQGWAEKLF
TRBV11-2 | . | ASSPTLVGWNTGELF
TRBV7-9 | . | ASSQTLASIDEQY
TRBV6-5 | TRBD1 | ASSPGQVSEAF
TRBV6-2/TRBV6-3 | . | ASNVQGVLF
TRBV4-1 | . | ASSQGLSTTGELF
TRBV5-6 | . | ASSLAGRETQY
TRBV7-9 | . | ASSSRRWENTEAF
TRBV4-3 | TRBD2 | ASSQVRTSGGATLIQETQY
TRBV6-2/TRBV6-3 | . | ASRTEAQPQH
TRBV4-1 | . | ASSQRSGTGTEAF
TRBV12-3/TRBV12-4 | TRBD2 | ASSPEGLAGVEQY
TRBV4-1 | . | ASSQVLSGKELF
TRBV12-3/TRBV12-4 | . | ASNNNEQF
TRBV7-9 | . | ASSQGSSGISNEKLF
TRBV4-1 | TRBD1 | ASSQSYRDRAWEQY
TRBV21-1 | . | AHRTVSDPEAF
TRBV7-9 | . | ASSPPWDFEQY
TRBV5-1 | TRBD2 | ASRLAGGEPGELF
TRBV27 | TRBD1 | ASSFPGGEQY
TRBV12-3/TRBV12-4 | TRBD2 | ASSIAGAYNEQF
TRBV12-3/TRBV12-4 | . | ASSWASPRAEAF
TRBV4-1 | . | ASSQSPGMNTEAF
TRBV24-1 | TRBD1 | ATKTGGEKLF
TRBV29-1 | . | SANGGTGELF
TRBV29-1 | TRBD1 | SVDPTGVEETQY
TRBV7-9 | . | ASSLPMTSNEQF
TRBV3-1 | . | ASSQDQSGGELF
TRBV29-1 | . | SVDGGEGTDTQY
TRBV20-1 | . | SARYFKTNTGELF
TRBV5-6 | TRBD1 | ASSSNLGQGSNQNYGYT
TRBV19 | . | ASSIYNTEAF
TRBV4-1 | . | ASSQAPGRHYGYT
TRBV29-1 | . | SVMFSGNTIY
TRBV5-1 | . | ASSLTQGYGGPDYGYT
TRBV2 | TRBD1 | ASGQGSGNEQF
TRBV7-2 | . | ASSPNRDTYNEQF
TRBV6-4 | . | ASSVPEGRRSYEQY
TRBV27 | TRBD1 | ASRDRGGIHEQF